The 20 T cell receptor beta chains reported below all come from one sample, sequenced in a study of T cells in Graves' hyperthyroidism and ophthalmopathy. RNA transcripts yielded amplified TCR beta CDR3 regions. The TCR CDR3 first-round RT-PCR relied on the HTBI primer set. TCRdb reanalysed the multiplex PCR reads using MiXCR and keeps one entry per CDR3 protein. The sample carries around 700,000 distinct CDR3 sequences, under 20% recorded once. Sequenced input: blood. These receptors all come from a woman aged 45-59 years with Graves' hyperthyroidism that later progressed to Graves' ophthalmopathy.

The chain employs TRBV14 and TRBJ1-1, with 11 bases aligning to TRBD1. V trimming: 2 bases; J trimming: 8 bases; junction bases outside the gene matches: 10. Germline assignment: CDR1 SGHDN and CDR2 FVKESK. The length of the CDR3 is 16 residues. The CDR3 coding sequence is TGTGCCAGCAGCCAATTGTCCGGGACAGGGGGTTCCGAAGCTTTCTTT. Translating it yields CASSQLSGTGGSEAFF.

With regard to this clonotype: A junction boundary mismatches the germline segment, possibly from a read error. The rearrangement joins TRBV15 to TRBJ2-2, with 9 nucleotides matching TRBD2. The CDR3 has 19 amino acids. Germline V lookup: CDR1 LNHNV, CDR2 YYDKDF (reference sequence). The CDR3 DNA sequence: TGTGCCACCAGCAGAGTAGGAGGACTAGCGAATCCTCGGGCCGGGGAGCTGATTTTT. This sequence encodes CATSRVGGLANPRAGELIF.

The chain joins TRBV9 to TRBJ1-1; 10 bases fit TRBD1. Germline CDR1 reads SGDLS; CDR2 reads YYNGEE. The CDR3 is 14 residues long. V lost 3 bases to trimming and J lost 6 bases; unmatched junction nucleotides: 5. The CDR3 coding sequence is TGTGCCAGCAGCGAAGGGACAGGGGACCCTGAAGCTTTCTTT. Protein sequence: CASSEGTGDPEAFF.

This clonotype was seen a few times. The chain links TRBV5-1 to TRBJ2-2; D may match TRBD1 or TRBD2 (5 bases each). The germline CDR1 and CDR2 sequences are SGHRS and YFSETQ. The V gene lost 2 bases and the J gene lost 0 bases, with 8 bases spanning the gap. The CDR3 consists of 15 residues. In nucleotides, the CDR3 is TGCGCCAGCAGCTTCGGGGCCGCGAACACCGGGGAGCTGTTTTTT. Translated, it gives CASSFGAANTGELFF. Drawing the rest from reference TRBV5-1 and TRBJ2-2, the complete variable domain is KAGVTQTPRYLIKTRGQQVTLSCSPISGHRSVSWYQQTPGQGLQFLFEYFSETQRNKGNFPGRFSGRQFSNSRSEMNVSTLELGDSALYLCASSFGAANTGELFFGEGSRLTVL.

This clonotype has more than one count but fewer than ten. A much larger clone differs from this one at a single base, so this may be a read error. In nucleotides, the CDR3 is TGTGCCAGCAGCGGGAGCTACAATGAGCAGCTCTTC. Translating it yields CASSGSYNEQLF. The chain is built from TRBV2 and TRBJ2-1, with D possibly TRBD2 on 6 matching bases. Germline CDR1 SNHLY, CDR2 FYNNEI. The CDR3 is 12 residues long.

Turning to this clonotype: A much larger clone sits a single nucleotide away, making a read error possible. This sequence joins TRBV11-2 and TRBJ2-7; TRBD2 agrees at 10 bases. Per germline, CDR1 SGHAT and CDR2 FQNNGV. The CDR3 is 16 residues long. The CDR3 protein is CASSELSGGASHEQYF. DNA of the CDR3: TGTGCCAGCAGCGAACTGAGCGGGGGGGCCTCCCACGAGCAGTACTTC. The full variable domain, its missing parts supplied by reference TRBV11-2 and TRBJ2-7, is EAGVAQSPRYKIIEKRQSVAFWCNPISGHATLYWYQQILGQGPKLLIQFQNNGVVDDSQLPKDRFSAERLKGVDSTLKIQPAKLEDSAVYLCASSELSGGASHEQYFGPGTRLTVT.

This clonotype has ten or more counts. CDR3 residues: CASSHITGFEETQYF. The CDR3 nucleotides are TGTGCCAGCAGCCATATCACGGGGTTTGAGGAGACCCAGTACTTC. The chain combines TRBV7-6 with TRBJ2-5; weak D call: TRBD2 (5 bases). The germline V gene has CDR1 SGHVS and CDR2 FNYEAQ. This CDR3 region has 15 residues. V gave up 5 bases and J gave up 5 bases, with 18 bases separating them.

Only a few counts were recorded for this clonotype. J is TRBJ1-1 and V is TRBV18; D ambiguous. Trimming removed 4 bases from V and 4 bases from J, with 13 bases in between. This CDR3 is 14 amino acids long. CDR1 is KGHSH, CDR2 LQKENI, per germline. The CDR3 region is CASSQKDGATEAFF. The CDR3, as DNA: TGTGCCAGCTCACAAAAGGACGGAGCCACTGAAGCTTTCTTT.

With respect to this clonotype: The junction departs from germline at one end; a sequencing error may be responsible. DNA for the CDR3: TGTGCCAGTACTCCACCGACAGTTATCATCTATGACTACACCTTC. This encodes CASTPPTVIIYDYTF. The chain employs TRBV19 and TRBJ1-2, with D possibly TRBD1 on 5 matching bases. The CDR3 is made up of 15 amino acids. The germline CDR1 and CDR2 sequences are LNHDA and SQIVND (reference sequence).

This clonotype was seen only a few times. J is TRBJ1-1 and V is TRBV9; 11 nucleotides match TRBD1. Trimming cost V 4 bases and J 10 bases; bases outside gene matches: 6. This CDR3 is built from 13 residues. CDR1 is SGDLS and CDR2 is YYNGEE in the germline V gene. DNA of the CDR3: TGTGCCAGCAGCCCGCCGGGACAGGGGGGAGCTTTCTTT. Translation: CASSPPGQGGAFF.

This clonotype has only a few counts. The rearrangement links TRBV3-1 to TRBJ2-1; TRBD2 agrees at 9 bases. Looked up from germline, CDR1 is LGHDT and CDR2 is YNNKEL (reference sequence). There are 17 residues in the CDR3. Trimming at V came to 2 bases and at J to 5 bases, leaving 10 bases not matched to a gene. DNA of the CDR3: TGTGCCAGCAGCCAACCTACTGGAGCGGGGGGAAACAATGAGCAGTTCTTC. Translation gives CASSQPTGAGGNNEQFF.

The chain has TRBV7-9 and TRBJ1-3; 8 positions agree with TRBD1. Germline CDR1 is SEHNR and CDR2 is FQNEAQ (reference sequence). Trimming at V came to 3 bases and at J to 0 bases, leaving 4 bases not matched to a gene. The CDR3 has 16 amino acids. The CDR3 loop is CASSLGTGNSGNTIYF. CDR3 nucleotides: TGTGCCAGCAGCTTGGGGACAGGAAACTCTGGAAACACCATATATTTT. The variable domain in full, completed from reference TRBV7-9 and TRBJ1-3, reads DTGVSQNPRHKITKRGQNVTFRCDPISEHNRLYWYRQTLGQGPEFLTYFQNEAQLEKSRLLSDRFSAERPKGSFSTLEIQRTEQGDSAMYLCASSLGTGNSGNTIYFGEGSWLTVV.

This clonotype was seen a few times. CDR3 DNA: TGTGCCAGCAGCCAAGTTACGGGGGGGTTGGCCAAAAACATTCAGTACTTC. Its translation: CASSQVTGGLAKNIQYF. V gene TRBV3-1 combines with J gene TRBJ2-4; 8 bases agree with TRBD2. The CDR3 covers 17 residues. Unmatched junction bases numbered 6, after V lost 1 base and J lost 1 base. Per the germline V gene, CDR1 is LGHDT and CDR2 is YNNKEL (reference sequence). Full variable domain (outside the CDR3, taken from reference TRBV3-1 and TRBJ2-4): DTAVSQTPKYLVTQMGNDKSIKCEQNLGHDTMYWYKQDSKKFLKIMFSYNNKELIINETVPNRFSPKSPDKAHLNLHINSLELGDSAVYFCASSQVTGGLAKNIQYFGAGTRLSVL.

V gene TRBV7-9 combines with J gene TRBJ1-5; no definite D call. This CDR3 is 13 amino acids long. Germline assignment: CDR1 SEHNR and CDR2 FQNEAQ (reference sequence). V lost 4 bases to trimming and J lost 7 bases, with 11 bases between them. The CDR3 protein is CASSSDTGQPQHF. The CDR3 DNA is TGTGCCAGCAGCTCCGACACGGGGCAGCCCCAGCATTTT.

The chain has TRBV10-3 and TRBJ1-1; TRBD1 is a possible D gene (5 bases). Trimming stripped 3 bases from V and 4 bases from J, with 12 bases between. This CDR3 region has 14 residues. Germline loops: CDR1 ENHRY, CDR2 SYGVKD. CDR3 amino acids: CAISEGAEFTEAFF. Written as DNA, the CDR3 is TGTGCCATCAGTGAAGGGGCGGAATTCACTGAAGCTTTCTTT.

This clonotype was seen ten or more times. The CDR3: CASSRRQGANEKLFF. DNA of the CDR3: TGTGCCAGCAGCCGCAGACAGGGGGCTAATGAAAAACTGTTTTTT. The chain links TRBV12-3 or TRBV12-4 to TRBJ1-4, with 9 positions matching TRBD1. The V gene end was trimmed by 6 bases and the J gene end by 3 bases; junction bases not matched to a gene: 5. The CDR3 sequence is 15 residues long.

Only a few counts were recorded for this clonotype. The V and J genes are TRBV3-1 and TRBJ1-3; D unclear. CDR1 is LGHDT and CDR2 is YNNKEL in the germline V gene (reference sequence). The CDR3 totals 13 residues. Trimming stripped 7 bases from V and 7 bases from J, with 14 bases between. The CDR3 coding sequence is TGTGCCAGCACCAAACACGAGGGCAACACCATATATTTT. Translating gives CASTKHEGNTIYF.

The chain combines TRBV9 with TRBJ1-2; 7 bases align to TRBD1. Germline V gives CDR1 SGDLS, CDR2 YYNGEE. The CDR3 sequence is 13 residues long. J gave up 6 bases and V 3 bases, and 5 bases lay outside the gene matches. Written as DNA, the CDR3 is TGTGCCAGCAGCGGACAGGGTATTGATGGCTACACCTTC. Translating gives CASSGQGIDGYTF.

In its sample, this clonotype was seen many times. This chain links TRBV11-3 with TRBJ2-1, with 8 bases aligning to TRBD2. The germline CDR1 and CDR2 sequences are SGHNT and YENEEA. J was trimmed by 5 bases and V by 3 bases; bases with no gene match: 3. The CDR3 has 14 amino acids. CDR3 protein: CASSFGTRDNEQFF. CDR3 bases: TGTGCCAGCAGCTTCGGGACTAGAGACAATGAGCAGTTCTTC.

Only a few counts were recorded for this clonotype. This chain connects TRBV11-3 to TRBJ1-1, with D possibly matching TRBD1 (5 bases). This CDR3 has 14 amino acids. CDR1 is SGHNT and CDR2 is YENEEA in the germline V gene. V lost 6 bases, J lost 4 bases, and 15 bases lay in between. The CDR3 sequence is CASSLHGGRTEAFF. The CDR3 DNA reads TGTGCCAGCAGTCTCCACGGGGGTCGCACTGAAGCTTTCTTT.